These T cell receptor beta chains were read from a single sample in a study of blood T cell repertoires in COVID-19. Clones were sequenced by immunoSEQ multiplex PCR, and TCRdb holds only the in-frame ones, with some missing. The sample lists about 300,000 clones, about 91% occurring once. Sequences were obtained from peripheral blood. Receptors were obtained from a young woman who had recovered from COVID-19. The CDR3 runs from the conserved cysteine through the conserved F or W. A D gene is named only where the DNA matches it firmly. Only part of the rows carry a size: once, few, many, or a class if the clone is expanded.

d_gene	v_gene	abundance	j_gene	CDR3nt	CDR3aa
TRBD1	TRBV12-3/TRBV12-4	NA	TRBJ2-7	TGTGCCAGCAGGGGACAGGCTGGGCACGAGCAGTACTTC	CASRGQAGHEQYF
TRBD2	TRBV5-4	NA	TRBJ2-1	TGTGCCAGCAGCTTAAAGCGGGGGGGGTCCCACAATGAGCAGTTCTTC	CASSLKRGGSHNEQFF
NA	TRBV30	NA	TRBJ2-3	TGTGCCTGGCATTCCCCCTCCCAGAATACGCAGTATTTT	CAWHSPSQNTQYF
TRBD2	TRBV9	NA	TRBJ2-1	TGTGCCAGCAGCGAACTAGCGGGTACTTCCTACAATGAGCAGTTCTTC	CASSELAGTSYNEQFF
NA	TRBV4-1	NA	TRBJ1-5	TGCGCCAGCAGCCGATGGTCGCCAGGGGATCAGCCCCAGCATTTT	CASSRWSPGDQPQHF
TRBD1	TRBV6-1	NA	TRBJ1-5	TGTGCCAGCAGTGAAGACCCCGCGGGACAGGTGTATAGCAATCAGCCCCAGCATTTT	CASSEDPAGQVYSNQPQHF
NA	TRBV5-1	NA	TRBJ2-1	TGCGCCAGCAGCAAGGGGGTAGACATTGAGCAGTTCTTC	CASSKGVDIEQFF
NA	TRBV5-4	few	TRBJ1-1	TGTGCCAGCAGCTTGAACGGGGGGAAAAGAACCCTGCGGACTGAAGCTTTCTTT	CASSLNGGKRTLRTEAFF
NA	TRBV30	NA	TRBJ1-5	TGTGCCTGGAGTGTTTTTCCCGGACAGATGGATCAGCCCCAGCATTTT	CAWSVFPGQMDQPQHF
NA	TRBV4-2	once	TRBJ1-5	TGTGCCAGCAGCCGGCAGGAAAATCAGCCCCAGCATTTT	CASSRQENQPQHF
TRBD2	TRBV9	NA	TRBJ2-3	TGTGCCAGCAGCGGGGGACTAGCTATGAAAACAGATACGCAGTATTTT	CASSGGLAMKTDTQYF
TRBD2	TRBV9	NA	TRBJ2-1	TGTGCCAGCAGCCCCTTGGGGCTAGCGGGGGGAGTAGGCCTATCCTACAATGAGCAGTTCTTC	CASSPLGLAGGVGLSYNEQFF
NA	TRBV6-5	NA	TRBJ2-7	TGTGCCAGCAGTCCGCGGCGGTCCGAGCAGTACTTC	CASSPRRSEQYF
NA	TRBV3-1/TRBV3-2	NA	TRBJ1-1	TGTGCCAGCAGCCCGCCAGGGAATTTGAACACTGAAGCTTTCTTT	CASSPPGNLNTEAFF
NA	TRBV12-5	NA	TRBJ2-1	TGTGCTAGTGGAGAAACAGGAAATGAGCAGTTCTTC	CASGETGNEQFF
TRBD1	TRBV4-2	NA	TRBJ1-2	TGTGCCAGCAGCCAAGATTCCGGACAGGGGGCGCGGAATGGCTACACCTTC	CASSQDSGQGARNGYTF
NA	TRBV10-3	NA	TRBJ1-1	TGTGCCATCAATGGACAGACGAACACTGAAGCTTTCTTT	CAINGQTNTEAFF
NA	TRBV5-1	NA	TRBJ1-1	TGCGCCAGCAGCTTGGGGGCAGGGAATATGAACACTGAAGCTTTCTTT	CASSLGAGNMNTEAFF
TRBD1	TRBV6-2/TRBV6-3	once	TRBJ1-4	TGTGCCAGCAGTTACGGTCGACAGGGGACTAATGAAAAACTGTTTTTT	CASSYGRQGTNEKLFF
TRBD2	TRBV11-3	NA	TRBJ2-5	TGTGCCAGCAGCTTAGGCTTTGGCGGGGGGAGCCAAGAGACCCAGTACTTC	CASSLGFGGGSQETQYF
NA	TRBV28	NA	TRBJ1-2	TGTGCCAGCATTCCCATGGGCGGGGGGAGGAGCTATGGCTACACCTTC	CASIPMGGGRSYGYTF
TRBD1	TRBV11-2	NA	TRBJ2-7	TGTGCCAGCAGCGGAGGGACAGGGAACGGCGAGCAGTACTTC	CASSGGTGNGEQYF
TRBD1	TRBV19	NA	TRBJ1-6	TGTGCCAGTAGTATGACCACCGGGACAGGCCTTAATTCACCCCTCCACTTT	CASSMTTGTGLNSPLHF
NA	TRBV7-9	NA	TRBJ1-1	TGTGCCAGCAACCCACAGGGGAACACTGAAGCTTTCTTT	CASNPQGNTEAFF
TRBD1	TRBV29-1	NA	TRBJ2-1	TGCAGCGGGGACAGGGGCCCCTCGTATGAGCAGTTCTTC	CSGDRGPSYEQFF
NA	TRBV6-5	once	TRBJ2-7	TGTGCCAGCAGTTACTCGGCAGGGGCCCCCTACGAGCAGTACTTC	CASSYSAGAPYEQYF
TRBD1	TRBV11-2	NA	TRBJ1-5	TGTGCCAGCAGCTCAGGACAGGGCAATCAGCCCCAGCATTTT	CASSSGQGNQPQHF
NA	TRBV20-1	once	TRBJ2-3	TGCAGTGCTAGTGCAGGGGTGGATACGCAGTATTTT	CSASAGVDTQYF
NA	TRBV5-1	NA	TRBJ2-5	TGCGCCTGCACCCAGGGGCAAGAGACCCAGTACTTC	CACTQGQETQYF
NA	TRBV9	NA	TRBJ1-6	TGTGCCAGCAGCGAGGACAGCTGGGATTCACCCCTCCACTTT	CASSEDSWDSPLHF
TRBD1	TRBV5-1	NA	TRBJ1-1	TGCGCCAGCAGCTCCGGACAGGGGACTGAAGCTTTCTTT	CASSSGQGTEAFF
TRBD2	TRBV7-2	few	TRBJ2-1	TGTGCCAGCAGCTTAAACCCGGGAGGTGAGCAGTTCTTC	CASSLNPGGEQFF
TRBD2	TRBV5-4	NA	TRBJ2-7	TGTGCCAGCAGCCCAACTAGCGGGGGGGCCCAAGAGCAGTACTTC	CASSPTSGGAQEQYF
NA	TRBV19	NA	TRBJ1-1	TGTGCCAGTAGTCCCCGGTCGGGGATGAACACTGAAGCTTTCTTT	CASSPRSGMNTEAFF
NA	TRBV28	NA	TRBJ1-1	TGTGCCAGCAGTGTTGGGGTTAGGCGGGCCGACACTGAAGCTTTCTTT	CASSVGVRRADTEAFF
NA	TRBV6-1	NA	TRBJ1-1	TGTGCCAGCAGTGATTTCCGGGGGGCTAATGAAGCTTTCTTT	CASSDFRGANEAFF
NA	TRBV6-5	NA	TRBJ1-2	TGTGCCAGCAGTTACCAGCGGGAAAACTATGGCTACACCTTC	CASSYQRENYGYTF
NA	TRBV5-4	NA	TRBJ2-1	TGTGCCAGCAGCCGGATCGCGGGGTCATACTCCTACAATGAGCAGTTCTTC	CASSRIAGSYSYNEQFF
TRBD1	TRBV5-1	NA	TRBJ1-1	TGCGCCAGCACCTTGGCGGGACAGGGGAACACTGAAGCTTTCTTT	CASTLAGQGNTEAFF
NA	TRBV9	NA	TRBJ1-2	TGTGCCAGCAGCGTAGCTGCGTTAACGGGCTATGGCTACACCTTC	CASSVAALTGYGYTF
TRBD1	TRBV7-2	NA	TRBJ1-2	TGTGCCAGCAGCTTAAGGGACAGTGCTAACTATGGCTACACCTTC	CASSLRDSANYGYTF
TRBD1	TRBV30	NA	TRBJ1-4	TGTGCCTGGAGTCCGCGGGACAGCCAGGCTACACTGTTTTTT	CAWSPRDSQATLFF
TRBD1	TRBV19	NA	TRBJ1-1	TGTGCCAGTAAGCGGACAGGGGAGGGAGCTTTCTTT	CASKRTGEGAFF
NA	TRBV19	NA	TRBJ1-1	TGTGCCAGTAGTGACGGGAGGGCGGGAAGGAACACTGAAGCTTTCTTT	CASSDGRAGRNTEAFF
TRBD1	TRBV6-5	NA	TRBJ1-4	TGTGCCAGCAGGGGACAGGCCACTAATGAAAAACTGTTTTTT	CASRGQATNEKLFF
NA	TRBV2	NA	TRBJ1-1	TGTGCCAGCAGTGCAACGGGGGGCACTGAAGCTTTCTTT	CASSATGGTEAFF
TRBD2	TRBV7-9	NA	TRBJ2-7	TGTGCCAGCAGCCCCGGGACTAGCGGGAGAAGCTCCTACGAGCAGTACTTC	CASSPGTSGRSSYEQYF
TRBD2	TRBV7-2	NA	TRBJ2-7	TGTGCCAGCAGCCCCGTAGCGGGGGTCTACGAGCAGTACTTC	CASSPVAGVYEQYF
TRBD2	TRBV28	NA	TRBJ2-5	TGTGCCAGCAGGGTGACTAGCGGGGGGCCTAAGACCCAGTACTTC	CASRVTSGGPKTQYF
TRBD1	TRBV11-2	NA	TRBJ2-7	TGTGCCAGCAGCTCAGTGCAGGGGGCCTACGAGCAGTACTTC	CASSSVQGAYEQYF
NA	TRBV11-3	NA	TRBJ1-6	TGTGCCAGCAGCTTAGGACAGAGGAGCTCCTATAATTCACCCCTCCACTTT	CASSLGQRSSYNSPLHF